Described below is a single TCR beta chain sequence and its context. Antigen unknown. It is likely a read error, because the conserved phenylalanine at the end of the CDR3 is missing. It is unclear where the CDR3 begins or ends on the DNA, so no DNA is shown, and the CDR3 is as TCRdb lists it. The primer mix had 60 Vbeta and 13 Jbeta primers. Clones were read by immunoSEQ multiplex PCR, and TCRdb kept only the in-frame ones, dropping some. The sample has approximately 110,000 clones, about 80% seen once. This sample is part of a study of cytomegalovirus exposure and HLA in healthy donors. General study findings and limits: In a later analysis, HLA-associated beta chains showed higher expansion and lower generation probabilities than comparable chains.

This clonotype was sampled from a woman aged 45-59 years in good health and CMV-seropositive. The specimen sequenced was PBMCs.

The CDR3 here is CAISESNRV. This sequence joins TRBV10-3 and TRBJ1-1; the tabulated D call, TRBD1, remains unverified against the DNA. Looked up from germline, CDR1 is ENHRY and CDR2 is SYGVKD. The CDR3 is 9 residues long, counting both termini.